This T cell receptor beta chain was retrieved from a study of TIL therapy for anti-PD-1-resistant metastatic lung cancer. Stated time point: pre-treatment sample, taken before nivolumab and TIL therapy. Tumor tissue came from excised metastases, mostly pleural nodules or supraclavicular lymph nodes. Tumor harvest preceded PD-1/PD-L1 blockade, followed by nivolumab treatment. Stage 4 NSCLC adults joined between October 2017 and 2020. The libraries were made with immunoSEQ v3. Method: immunoSEQ multiplex PCR; TCRdb's copy keeps in-frame clones and lacks some. Among a few thousand clones listed, approximately 87% were seen once. The V and J ends lost 4 bases and 3 bases, in that order; junction bases with no gene match: 2. The germline CDR1 and CDR2 sequences are MNHNS and SASEGT. CDR3 size: 14 residues.

The V call is TRBV6-1, the J call TRBJ2-3; 9 bases align to TRBD1. The specimen comprised tumor tissue, sampled at baseline. The sequence derives from a person between 25 and 80 years old with non-small cell lung cancer. The DNA for the CDR3 is TGTGCCAGCAGTGGGGACAGGGAGACAGATACGCAGTATTTT. It codes for CASSGDRETDTQYF.